This T cell receptor (beta chain) appears in the sequencing data of a study of blood T cell repertoires in COVID-19. As for the study in general: Italy, Spain and the United States were the sources of the convalescent and acute COVID-19 samples. PBMCs, B-cell-depleted T cells, or T cells were the source of the cDNA or gDNA that made up the material.

Some clones are missing from TCRdb's copy, which holds only in-frame ones; the method was immunoSEQ multiplex PCR. The sample yields about 130,000 clones, about 72% seen once. Sequencing used peripheral blood. The sequence derives from a man in his 60s who had recovered from COVID-19.

DNA of the CDR3: TGTGCCAGCAGCTTCCAGGGTGGAAGCAATCAGCCCCAGCATTTT. Translated, it gives CASSFQGGSNQPQHF. The rearrangement joins TRBV7-8 to TRBJ1-5; TRBD1 might be the D (5 bases). Trimming pared 3 bases from V and 1 base from J, leaving 10 bases between. Germline V gene data show CDR1 as SGHVS and CDR2 as FQNEAQ. The CDR3 has 15 residues.